The 26 T cell receptor beta chains reported below all come from one sample, sequenced in a study of tumor-infiltrating lymphocytes in oesophageal squamous cell carcinoma. Via MiXCR, TCRdb re-called the PCR reads, giving one row per CDR3 protein. The sample carries more than 15,000 distinct CDR3 sequences, about 50% recorded once. Sequenced material: esophageal tumor tissue. All receptors come from a male donor with esophageal squamous cell carcinoma.

The chain carries TRBV7-2 and TRBJ2-7; D uncertain. The end of the DNA aligns better with TRBJ2-5, so the J call may be wrong. Germline loops: CDR1 SGHTA, CDR2 FQGNSA. The CDR3 contains 13 residues. CDR3 in DNA: TGTGCCAGCAGCTTATCCAGGCAAGAGACCCAGTACTTC. Protein: CASSLSRQETQYF.

This clonotype is classed as medium-sized. V gene TRBV11-2 combines with J gene TRBJ2-6; the D gene is possibly TRBD2 (5 bases). V lost 6 bases and J 1 base, leaving 19 bases between the germline ends. The CDR3 has 18 residues. Germline CDR1 is SGHAT and CDR2 is FQNNGV. The CDR3 reads CASSLRNPGISGANVLTF. The CDR3, as DNA: TGTGCCAGCAGTTTAAGGAACCCCGGGATTTCTGGGGCCAACGTCCTGACTTTC.

The chain joins TRBV28 to TRBJ2-5; a weak D match, TRBD2 (6 bases). Trimming left V 1 base short and J 6 bases short, with 15 bases between. This CDR3 contains 15 residues. CDR1 and CDR2 from the germline V gene are MDHEN and SYDVKM. The CDR3 reads CASSLSRGTKKTQYF. CDR3 DNA: TGTGCCAGCAGTTTATCTCGCGGGACCAAGAAGACCCAGTACTTC.

This clonotype has just a few counts. This sequence joins TRBV6-1 and TRBJ2-6, with a tentative D call TRBD1 (6 bases). The J call may be wrong; the DNA end is better matched by TRBJ2-7. CDR1 is MNHNS and CDR2 is SASEGT in the germline V gene. The CDR3 sequence is 15 residues long. The CDR3 here is CASSVKPGAPYEQYF. CDR3 bases: TGTGCCAGCAGCGTCAAACCAGGGGCCCCTTACGAGCAGTACTTC.

The J gene is TRBJ2-4, the V gene TRBV7-8; perhaps TRBD2 as D (6 bases). The CDR3 has 16 residues. In germline, CDR1 is SGHVS, CDR2 FQNEAQ. Trimming stripped 8 bases from V and 13 bases from J, with 30 bases between. The CDR3 here is CASSATAGGRYNEQYF. The CDR3 nucleotides are TGTGCCAGCTCCGCGACAGCCGGAGGGCGATACAATGAGCAGTACTTC.

The chain couples TRBV11-2 to TRBJ2-5; 8 positions agree with TRBD1. Germline values: CDR1 SGHAT, CDR2 FQNNGV. The CDR3 extends over 15 amino acids. V was pared by 9 bases and J by 11 bases, with 20 bases of the junction left unmatched. CDR3 coding DNA: TGTGCCAGTCATGAATCAGGGGGCGCCTACAATGAGCAGTACTTC. It yields the protein CASHESGGAYNEQYF.

This clonotype was observed at least ten times. The chain has TRBV7-9 and TRBJ2-7, with unresolved D. From germline, CDR1 is SEHNR and CDR2 FQNEAQ (reference sequence). With 5 bases removed from V and 9 bases from J, the gap between germline ends came to 17 bases. The CDR3 covers 13 residues. CDR3 protein: CASSKTGSRAQYF. DNA for the CDR3: TGTGCCAGCAGCAAAACGGGTTCCCGGGCGCAGTACTTC.

The rearrangement links TRBV6-2 or TRBV6-3 to TRBJ2-3; maybe TRBD1 (6 bases). Germline loops: CDR1 MNHEY, CDR2 SVGEGT. This CDR3 contains 15 residues. V shed 2 bases and J shed 3 bases, with 12 bases lying between them. DNA of the CDR3: TGTGCCAGCAGTTACGGGGGCTGGGAAACAGATACGCAGTATTTT. Protein: CASSYGGWETDTQYF.

This sequence joins TRBV12-3 or TRBV12-4 and TRBJ1-1; 8 nucleotides match TRBD1. This CDR3 has 14 amino acids. V shed 5 bases, J shed 4 bases, and the junction held 6 bases outside the gene matches. The CDR3 DNA follows: TGTGCCAGCAGTATGGAAACAGGGGGCACTGAAGCTTTCTTT. Translated: CASSMETGGTEAFF.

This clonotype showed up just a few times. The chain recombines TRBV11-2 with TRBJ2-7, with a tentative D call TRBD2 (5 bases). CDR3 length equals 13 residues. CDR1 and CDR2 from the germline V gene are SGHAT and FQNNGV. The V and J ends lost 1 base and 3 bases respectively, with 7 bases between them. CDR3 coding DNA: TGTGCCAGCAGCTTAGCGGGGTACTACGAGCAGTACTTC. It translates to CASSLAGYYEQYF.

This clonotype has ten or more counts. This chain links TRBV4-3 with TRBJ2-3; TRBD2 matches 9 bases. Germline lookup yields CDR1 LGHNA and CDR2 YSLEER. CDR3 length: 15 amino acids. Unmatched junction bases numbered 1, after V lost 0 bases and J lost 3 bases. The chain's CDR3 is CASSQDTSGTDTQYF. Written as DNA, the CDR3 is TGCGCCAGCAGCCAAGACACTAGCGGGACAGATACGCAGTATTTT.

The rearrangement joins TRBV7-3 to TRBJ2-2; D is undetermined. CDR3 size: 14 residues. The ends were cut back, 2 bases at V and 5 bases at J, with 9 bases in the middle. CDR1 and CDR2 from the germline V gene are SGHTA and FQGTGA. This chain's CDR3 is CASSLFPPTGELFF. The CDR3 DNA reads as TGTGCCAGCAGCTTATTTCCACCAACCGGGGAGCTGTTTTTT. The variable domain in full, with the rest retrieved from reference TRBV7-3 and TRBJ2-2, is GAGVSQTPSNKVTEKGKYVELRCDPISGHTALYWYRQSLGQGPEFLIYFQGTGAADDSGLPNDRFFAVRPEGSVSTLKIQRTERGDSAVYLCASSLFPPTGELFFGEGSRLTVL.

This clonotype was observed a single time. The conserved final phenylalanine or tryptophan is absent from the CDR3, which likely points to a read error. The DNA is omitted, as the CDR3 cannot be located on it reliably, and the CDR3 follows TCRdb's listing. The chain combines TRBV7-2 with TRBJ1-6. The length of the CDR3 is 16 amino acids, counting both ends. The germline gives CDR1 SGHTA, CDR2 FQGNSA. The CDR3 region is CASSSPTRSETQYFGP.

By sample fraction, this clonotype is medium-sized. V is TRBV4-3 and J is TRBJ2-1; 11 bases line up with TRBD2. The germline V gene encodes CDR1 LGHNA and CDR2 YSLEER. V was pared by 0 bases and J by 4 bases, with 2 bases of the junction left unmatched. The CDR3 spans 16 residues. CDR3 residues: CASSQDTSGGYNEQFF. For the CDR3, the DNA is TGCGCCAGCAGCCAAGATACTAGCGGGGGTTACAATGAGCAGTTCTTC.

This chain connects TRBV12-3 or TRBV12-4 to TRBJ2-4; D possibly corresponds to TRBD2 (7 bases). The J call could be wrong; TRBJ2-7 is a better fit for the DNA end. This CDR3 is built from 14 residues. The CDR3 coding sequence is TGTGCCAGCAGTATCTCGGGGGGCCCCTACGAGCAGTACTTC. Its translation: CASSISGGPYEQYF.

This clonotype was seen just once. This sequence joins TRBV6-1 and TRBJ2-5; D possibly corresponds to TRBD1 (6 bases). Trimming pared 3 bases from V and 7 bases from J, leaving 18 bases between. Germline V gene sequence: CDR1 MNHNS, CDR2 SASEGT. CDR3 length equals 15 residues. The CDR3 is CASSDPGASRPTQYF. The CDR3 DNA reads as TGTGCCAGCAGTGATCCAGGGGCCTCACGGCCGACCCAGTACTTC.

J is TRBJ2-5 and V is TRBV7-2, with D perhaps TRBD2 (5 bases). The DNA end is more similar to TRBJ2-7, so the J call may be wrong. The CDR3 spans 14 residues. Germline V lookup: CDR1 SGHTA, CDR2 FQGNSA. The CDR3: CASSSGLSGDEQYF. Written as DNA, the CDR3 is TGTGCCAGCAGCTCCGGACTTTCTGGGGACGAGCAGTACTTC.

This clonotype was seen a handful of times. This chain uses TRBV7-6 with TRBJ2-5, with D tentatively TRBD2 (5 bases). The CDR3 runs 12 residues. The germline gives CDR1 SGHVS, CDR2 FNYEAQ. Deletions cut 5 bases from V and 5 bases from J, with 9 bases between. The CDR3 sequence is CASSPDLETQYF. Written as DNA, the CDR3 is TGTGCCAGCAGCCCGGACTTGGAGACCCAGTACTTC. Based on the CDR3 plus reference TRBV7-6 and TRBJ2-5, the full variable domain is GAGVSQSPRYKVTKRGQDVALRCDPISGHVSLYWYRQALGQGPEFLTYFNYEAQQDKSGLPNDRFSAERPEGSISTLTIQRTEQRDSAMYRCASSPDLETQYFGPGTRLLVL.

J is TRBJ2-1 and V is TRBV7-2; either TRBD1 or TRBD2 may supply D (5 bases each). The CDR3 consists of 15 residues. Trimming removed 5 bases at V and 0 bases at J, with 11 bases between. The germline CDR1 and CDR2 sequences are SGHTA and FQGNSA. CDR3 amino acids: CASSRDQSSYNEQFF. CDR3 nucleotides: TGTGCCAGCAGCAGGGACCAAAGCTCCTACAATGAGCAGTTCTTC.

This clonotype was seen a handful of times. This chain connects TRBV7-2 to TRBJ2-7, with 8 bases lining up with TRBD2. The J call may be faulty, since TRBJ2-1 better matches the DNA end. This CDR3 spans 14 amino acids. CDR1 is SGHTA and CDR2 is FQGNSA in the germline V gene. CDR3 bases: TGTGCCAGCGATCCGGGGGGGGGCTACAATGAGCAGTTCTTC. Translated, it gives CASDPGGGYNEQFF.

The V call is TRBV7-3, the J call TRBJ2-3; TRBD2 matches at 7 bases. The CDR3 contains 15 residues. Per germline, CDR1 SGHTA and CDR2 FQGTGA. Trimming cost V 5 bases and J 4 bases; bases outside gene matches: 9. The CDR3 DNA sequence: TGTGCCAGCAGCAAGTGGAGCGGGAATGCAGATACGCAGTATTTT. Its translation: CASSKWSGNADTQYF.

In its sample, this clonotype was seen a few times. V gene TRBV20-1 combines with J gene TRBJ2-3, with 8 positions matching TRBD2. The J segment lost 5 bases and the V segment lost 6 bases, leaving 7 bases of the junction unmatched. Looked up from germline, CDR1 is DFQATT and CDR2 is SNEGSKA (reference sequence). The CDR3 length is 13 residues. The CDR3 spells CSATGLEQDTQYF. The CDR3 coding sequence is TGCAGTGCGACGGGACTAGAACAAGATACGCAGTATTTT.

V is TRBV11-2 and J is TRBJ2-1; 7 nucleotides agree with TRBD2. J was trimmed by 0 bases and V by 1 base; bases with no gene match: 3. The CDR3 is made up of 16 amino acids. Germline values: CDR1 SGHAT, CDR2 FQNNGV. CDR3 sequence reads: CASSLGGGSSYNEQFF. The CDR3, as DNA: TGTGCCAGCAGCTTAGGGGGAGGGAGCTCCTACAATGAGCAGTTCTTC.

The chain joins TRBV12-3 or TRBV12-4 to TRBJ2-1; TRBD1 aligns across 9 bases. After removal of 3 bases from V and 2 bases from J, the junction contained 2 bases not matched to a gene. This CDR3 contains 15 residues. The CDR3 reads CASSLGQGTYNEQFF. CDR3 bases: TGTGCCAGCAGTTTGGGACAGGGCACCTACAATGAGCAGTTCTTC.

At least ten counts were recorded for this clonotype. The chain carries TRBV14 and TRBJ1-2; D is uncertain. Per the germline V gene, CDR1 is SGHDN and CDR2 is FVKESK. The CDR3 contains 13 residues. Trimming stripped 6 bases from V and 1 base from J, with 9 bases between. CDR3 sequence reads: CASSLQINYGYTF. In nucleotides, the CDR3 is TGTGCCAGCAGTCTCCAAATTAACTATGGCTACACCTTC.

The V gene is TRBV19, the J gene TRBJ1-5; D remains unclear. The V gene's germline CDR1 is LNHDA and CDR2 SQIVND (reference sequence). The CDR3 spans 15 residues. Trimming cost V 3 bases and J 6 bases, with 15 bases left between them. The CDR3 DNA reads as TGTGCCAGTAGTATCAGACAAATGTCGAGTCAGCCCCAGCATTTT. Translated: CASSIRQMSSQPQHF.